These T cell receptor beta chains were read from a single sample in a study of CD4 T cells in relation to SARS-CoV-2 and coronaviruses. No antigen has been identified for these receptors. Libraries were prepared by immunoSEQ multiplex PCR; TCRdb keeps only in-frame clonotypes and omits some of them. The sample has about 30,000 clones, around three quarters seen once. Input material: CD4+ T cells from PBMCs, cultured in vitro. These receptors all come from a human donor in good health. CDR3s include the opening cysteine and the closing phenylalanine or tryptophan. Each record gives: D gene, V gene, J gene, clone size, CDR3 DNA, CDR3 protein. The D gene is left open where the match is weak. Size tells how often a clone was seen (once, few, many) or the class of an expanded clone, and some rows leave it out.

d_call: -
v_call: TRBV6-5
j_call: TRBJ1-6
clone_size: -
cdr3_nt: TGTGCCAGCAGTTTGGCCAGAGGTAATTCACCCCTCCACTTT
cdr3_aa: CASSLARGNSPLHF

d_call: TRBD2
v_call: TRBV11-2
j_call: TRBJ2-7
clone_size: once
cdr3_nt: TGTGCCAGCAGCTTACCCCCCGGACTAGCGGGGAGGGGGGAGCAGTACTTC
cdr3_aa: CASSLPPGLAGRGEQYF

d_call: -
v_call: TRBV29-1
j_call: TRBJ1-2
clone_size: few
cdr3_nt: TGCAGCGCTGTTGGAGGATCGGGTTCCTATGGCTACACCTTC
cdr3_aa: CSAVGGSGSYGYTF

d_call: TRBD1
v_call: TRBV5-1
j_call: TRBJ2-2
clone_size: -
cdr3_nt: TGCGCCAGCGGGGGGACAGGGGTCACCGGGGAGCTGTTTTTT
cdr3_aa: CASGGTGVTGELFF

d_call: -
v_call: TRBV9
j_call: TRBJ1-4
clone_size: -
cdr3_nt: TGTGCCAGCAGCGCCGTGTCGGGGGCGAGTGGTGAAAAACTGTTTTTT
cdr3_aa: CASSAVSGASGEKLFF

d_call: -
v_call: TRBV21-1
j_call: TRBJ1-3
clone_size: -
cdr3_nt: TGTGCCAGCAGCAGGCGGGGCTATTTCTCTGGAAACACCATATATTTT
cdr3_aa: CASSRRGYFSGNTIYF

d_call: TRBD1
v_call: TRBV6-5
j_call: TRBJ1-2
clone_size: -
cdr3_nt: TGTGCCAGCAGTTACAGTGACAGGGGCGGCGGCTACACCTTC
cdr3_aa: CASSYSDRGGGYTF

d_call: -
v_call: TRBV10-3
j_call: TRBJ1-6
clone_size: -
cdr3_nt: TGTGCCATCAGTGAGAAAACGCAGACAAATAATTCACCCCTCCACTTT
cdr3_aa: CAISEKTQTNNSPLHF

d_call: TRBD2
v_call: TRBV6-4
j_call: TRBJ2-1
clone_size: -
cdr3_nt: TGTGCCAGCAGTGACTTAGCTAGCGGGGGCAATGAGCAGTTCTTC
cdr3_aa: CASSDLASGGNEQFF

d_call: TRBD1
v_call: TRBV5-1
j_call: TRBJ2-2
clone_size: -
cdr3_nt: TGCGCCAGCAGCGCCCCCGGGACAGGGCGTACCGGGGAGCTGTTTTTT
cdr3_aa: CASSAPGTGRTGELFF